A selection of T cell receptor beta chains follows, all from one sample in a study of regulatory T cells in long-lasting Graves disease. TCRdb re-called the multiplex PCR reads with MiXCR, one entry per CDR3 protein. The sample includes approximately 360,000 distinct CDR3 sequences, approximately 12% of them seen just once. The sample was also reused in another study, on T cells in Graves' hyperthyroidism and ophthalmopathy.

The specimen comprised peripheral blood mononuclear cells (PBMCs), sampled at new diagnosis, from a patient treated with antithyroid drugs. These TCRs come from a woman aged 18-35 years with Graves disease. The CDR3 runs from the conserved cysteine through the conserved F or W. Fields, in order: J gene, D gene, V gene, clone size, CDR3 DNA, CDR3 protein. A D gene is named only where the DNA matches it firmly. Clone size is stated in some rows and not others, as once, few, many or a class when expanded.

TRBJ2-7 | TRBD2 | TRBV6-2/TRBV6-3 | . | TGTGCCAGCAGTTACGTTCTGGGACTAATGAGCTTCTCGACCTACGAGCAGTACTTC | CASSYVLGLMSFSTYEQYF
TRBJ1-5 | . | TRBV19 | . | TGTGCCAGTAGTCCGATTACGGGCACGGGCAATCAGCCCCAGCATTTT | CASSPITGTGNQPQHF
TRBJ1-1 | . | TRBV11-2 | many | TGTGCCAGCAGTTTGACGAGGGGCCCGAACACTGAAGCTTTCTTT | CASSLTRGPNTEAFF
TRBJ2-7 | . | TRBV20-1 | many | TGCAGTGCTAGAGACAGGGAAACGATCTCCTACGAGCAGTACTTC | CSARDRETISYEQYF
TRBJ2-4 | . | TRBV13 | many | TGTGCCAGCAGCCCACGACTAGCCAAAAACATTCAGTACTTC | CASSPRLAKNIQYF
TRBJ2-5 | . | TRBV6-1 | many | TGTGCCAGCACCCCGGGCTCCCACCGCCAAGAGACCCAGTACTTC | CASTPGSHRQETQYF
TRBJ2-1 | TRBD2 | TRBV28 | many | TGTGCCAGCAGTTTATCCCGCCTAGCGGGAGATCAGTCCTACAATGAGCAGTTCTTC | CASSLSRLAGDQSYNEQFF
TRBJ2-2 | TRBD2 | TRBV24-1 | . | TGTGCCACCAGCCCTACTAGCGAGAGGGGCACCGGGGAGCTGTTTTTT | CATSPTSERGTGELFF
TRBJ2-3 | . | TRBV7-3 | many | TGTGCCAGCAGCCCCGGGCCCGGGGGTGGCGCAGATACGCAGTATTTT | CASSPGPGGGADTQYF
TRBJ2-1 | . | TRBV7-3 | . | TGTGCCAGCAGCCCCCAAACGCTCAACAATGAGCAGTTCTTC | CASSPQTLNNEQFF
TRBJ1-5 | . | TRBV12-5 | many | TGTGCTAGTGGTTTGGTACTCTCAGGTTCGGGGGGCAATCAGCCCCAGCATTTT | CASGLVLSGSGGNQPQHF
TRBJ1-1 | . | TRBV7-2 | many | TGTGCCAGCAGCTTAGAGGCCTTAATAGACATGAACACTGAAGCTTTCTTT | CASSLEALIDMNTEAFF
TRBJ2-7 | . | TRBV6-2/TRBV6-3 | . | TGTGCCAGCAGTTATCGGGATCTTCCCTACGAGCAGTACTTC | CASSYRDLPYEQYF
TRBJ2-5 | TRBD2 | TRBV12-3/TRBV12-4 | many | TGTGCCAGCAGCTTACTAGCGGGAGATTTCCAAGAGACCCAGTACTTC | CASSLLAGDFQETQYF
TRBJ1-2 | . | TRBV11-2 | many | TGTGCCAGCAGCTTAGGCAGTGCTCTCTATGGCTACACCTTC | CASSLGSALYGYTF
TRBJ2-7 | TRBD1 | TRBV7-6 | many | TGTGCCAGCAGCTCCGTATCCGGGACAGGGTTTTACGAGCAGTACTTC | CASSSVSGTGFYEQYF
TRBJ2-3 | . | TRBV6-5 | . | TGTGCCAGCAGTTCCCTCGGTCCCAGGGAGGCAGATACGCAGTATTTT | CASSSLGPREADTQYF
TRBJ2-2 | TRBD1 | TRBV7-9 | many | TGTGCCAGCAGCCGCTCCGGGACAGGGGACACCGGGGAGCTGTTTTTT | CASSRSGTGDTGELFF
TRBJ1-1 | TRBD1 | TRBV6-1 | many | TGTGCCAGCAGACAACAGGGGGCATCGACTGAAGCTTTCTTT | CASRQQGASTEAFF
TRBJ1-2 | . | TRBV12-3/TRBV12-4 | few | TGTGCCAGCAGTTCGCCCACTGGGGGGGACTATGGCTACACCTTC | CASSSPTGGDYGYTF
TRBJ1-2 | . | TRBV29-1 | . | TGCAGCGTTGAAGGACAAGCACCGGGCTACACCTTC | CSVEGQAPGYTF
TRBJ2-1 | TRBD2 | TRBV4-1 | once | TGCGCCAGCAGCCCGCACCTCTCCGGGACTAGGGGGGCGTCGGGGTTCTTC | CASSPHLSGTRGASGFF
TRBJ1-4 | . | TRBV5-1 | few | TGCGCCAGCAGCTTAGGGGCGATCCTAACTAATGAAAAACTGTTTTTT | CASSLGAILTNEKLFF
TRBJ1-3 | TRBD1 | TRBV7-9 | few | TGTGCCAGCAGCAAAGCCGGGACAGGGGTCTCTGGAAACACCATATATTTT | CASSKAGTGVSGNTIYF
TRBJ2-1 | . | TRBV2 | many | TGTGCCAGCAGTGAACCTCCCGTGGCGGGAGAGCAGTTCTTC | CASSEPPVAGEQFF
TRBJ2-1 | . | TRBV7-9 | many | TGTGCCAGCAGCTTAGCGAGCCTCTGGACGAAGCAGTTCTTC | CASSLASLWTKQFF
TRBJ2-2 | . | TRBV9 | few | TGTGCCAGCAGCGTATCGGCAGGCGGGGAGCTGTTTTTT | CASSVSAGGELFF
TRBJ1-5 | . | TRBV30 | many | TGTGCCTGGAGCGAAGGGGGAAGAGAGCCCCAGCATTTT | CAWSEGGREPQHF
TRBJ2-1 | . | TRBV7-8 | . | TGTGCCAGCAGCTTACGTGAAGGGTCTTGGTTCTTC | CASSLREGSWFF
TRBJ1-2 | . | TRBV9 | many | TGTGCCAGCAGTTGGGGACGGACTAACTATGGCTACACCTTC | CASSWGRTNYGYTF
TRBJ2-3 | . | TRBV4-1 | . | TGCGCCAGCAGCCAAAGCGGGCCACGCACAGATACGCAGTATTTT | CASSQSGPRTDTQYF
TRBJ2-2 | TRBD1 | TRBV5-1 | . | TGCGCCAGCAGCTTTGACAGGGCCCGCGGGAACACCGGGGAGCTGTTTTTT | CASSFDRARGNTGELFF
TRBJ2-5 | . | TRBV27 | many | TGTGCCAGCAGTTTAGCTGGGACCGGCCTGGCCCAAGAGACCCAGTACTTC | CASSLAGTGLAQETQYF
TRBJ2-1 | TRBD2 | TRBV28 | few | TGTGCCAGCACCGAAGTGACTAGCGGGAGACAACCCGATCGGTTCTTC | CASTEVTSGRQPDRFF
TRBJ2-1 | . | TRBV20-1 | . | TGCAGTGCTAGAGATGGTCAGGGGTACAATGAGCAGTTCTTC | CSARDGQGYNEQFF
TRBJ1-6 | . | TRBV18 | . | TGTGCCAGCTCACCCACGGTTGGGAGCTCCTATAATTCACCCCTCCACTTT | CASSPTVGSSYNSPLHF
TRBJ2-7 | . | TRBV12-3/TRBV12-4 | many | TGTGCCAGCAGACCATTCCTAAGAGGCTACGAGCAGTACTTC | CASRPFLRGYEQYF
TRBJ2-3 | TRBD2 | TRBV6-4 | many | TGTGCCAGCAGAGGGACTAGCGGGGACACAGATACGCAGTATTTT | CASRGTSGDTDTQYF
TRBJ2-1 | . | TRBV7-9 | many | TGTGCCAGCAGCCGACACTACAATGAGCAGTTCTTC | CASSRHYNEQFF
TRBJ1-1 | TRBD1 | TRBV6-5 | few | TGTGCCAGCAGTTTCTATACTCCGACAGGGCGGGCTGAAGCTTTCTTT | CASSFYTPTGRAEAFF
TRBJ2-5 | TRBD1 | TRBV5-1 | . | TGCGCCAGCGGGTCCGGGACAGGGGGTTCTCTGGAGACCCAGTACTTC | CASGSGTGGSLETQYF
TRBJ2-1 | . | TRBV28 | many | TGTGCCAGCAGTCCCGTGACTAGTGTTGCGAATGAGCAGTTCTTC | CASSPVTSVANEQFF
TRBJ2-3 | . | TRBV7-9 | many | TGTGCCAGCAGCTTAGCGGGGGTGACAGATACGCAGTATTTT | CASSLAGVTDTQYF
TRBJ2-3 | TRBD2 | TRBV6-1 | many | TGTGCCAGCAGTGAAGATCTAGCGGGCCTAAGCACAGATACGCAGTATTTT | CASSEDLAGLSTDTQYF
TRBJ2-4 | . | TRBV7-2 | many | TGTGCCAGCAGCTTATACGCCTCCGGGGAAACCTACACCAAAAACATTCAGTACTTC | CASSLYASGETYTKNIQYF
TRBJ2-2 | . | TRBV4-3 | few | TGCGCCAGCAGCCAAGGAATAGAACATAGCACCGGGGAGCTGTTTTTT | CASSQGIEHSTGELFF
TRBJ2-3 | TRBD2 | TRBV5-1 | many | TGCGCCAGCAGCTTCCCCAGCGGGGTTATCGCAGATACGCAGTATTTT | CASSFPSGVIADTQYF
TRBJ1-6 | . | TRBV10-3 | . | TGTGCCATCAGTGAGTGGCTGGGGGAGGGTTCACCCCTCCACTTT | CAISEWLGEGSPLHF
TRBJ2-5 | TRBD1 | TRBV10-3 | few | TGTGCCATTAACGACAGGGAACAAAACCAAGAGACCCAGTACTTC | CAINDREQNQETQYF
TRBJ2-3 | TRBD1 | TRBV5-1 | many | TGCGCCAGCAGGGCGGCGGGCAGGGGGTACACAGATACGCAGTATTTT | CASRAAGRGYTDTQYF
TRBJ1-3 | TRBD1 | TRBV12-3/TRBV12-4 | many | TGTGCCAGCAGTCGACAGGGTACGGGAAACACCATATATTTT | CASSRQGTGNTIYF
TRBJ1-4 | . | TRBV15 | many | TGTGCCACCAGCAGATTCCAGCGGGAAAATGAAAAACTGTTTTTT | CATSRFQRENEKLFF
TRBJ1-5 | . | TRBV18 | many | TGCGCCAGCAGTCCGGTACAGGCAAATCAGCCCCAGCATTTT | CASSPVQANQPQHF
TRBJ2-7 | . | TRBV12-3/TRBV12-4 | many | TGTGCCAGCAGACCCTCCGACAGTTACCTTTACGAGCAGTACTTC | CASRPSDSYLYEQYF
TRBJ1-5 | . | TRBV20-1 | many | TGCAGTGCTAGAGAGGCAGCTAATCAGCCCCAGCATTTT | CSAREAANQPQHF
TRBJ1-5 | TRBD1 | TRBV29-1 | many | TGCAGCGCCCAAACAGGGGTTAACCAGCCCCAGCATTTT | CSAQTGVNQPQHF
TRBJ1-2 | . | TRBV5-1 | many | TGCGCCAGCAGAAAAGGGACCGGGTCGTGGGGCTACACCTTC | CASRKGTGSWGYTF
TRBJ1-5 | TRBD1 | TRBV2 | many | TGTGCCAGCAGTGCCATGACAGGGACGTTTCAGCCCCAGCATTTT | CASSAMTGTFQPQHF
TRBJ2-1 | TRBD2 | TRBV15 | many | TGTGCCACCCGGGAGACTAGCGGGAACGATGAGCAGTTCTTC | CATRETSGNDEQFF
TRBJ2-1 | TRBD1 | TRBV20-1 | . | TGCAGTGCTAGACTTACCGGGACAGGGGACAATGAGCAGTTCTTC | CSARLTGTGDNEQFF